These 10 T cell receptor delta chains were all obtained from the same sample, sequenced in a study of γδ T cells in repeated Plasmodium falciparum infection. TCRdb re-processed the multiplex PCR reads via CATT. The sample yields roughly 93,000 delta-chain clones, 0.9% to 1% seen once. Flow sorting of PBMC yielded separate Vgamma9/Vdelta2+ and Vdelta2-negative gammadelta T cell populations for bulk repertoire analysis. Sequenced: gamma-delta T cells from blood. Source of these receptors: a pool of human donors (malaria-infected and uninfected, not separated).

This clone was picked up a small number of times. The TCRdb record carries a much larger clone's protein, which differs from this DNA's translation at residue 17; a read error is the likely cause, and the protein listed here is the DNA translation. The chain carries TRDV2 and TRDJ1; 7 bases align to TRDD3. No J gene is reported in TCRdb; it was inferred here by comparing the DNA with germline. From germline, CDR1 is GEAIGNYY and CDR2 EKD. This CDR3 has 21 residues. CDR3 bases: TGTGCCTGTGACACCAAGGCACTGGGGATCGGGCTGGACCCGTACACCGGTAAACTCATCTTT. Translated: CACDTKALGIGLDPYTGKLIF.

About this clone itself: The TCRdb record carries a much larger clone's protein, which differs from this DNA's translation at residue 13; a read error is the likely cause, and the protein listed here is the DNA translation. This chain joins TRDV1 and TRDJ1; the match to TRDD3 covers 13 bases. Here the J gene was assigned by germline matching of the DNA, as TCRdb has none. Germline V gene sequence: CDR1 TSWWSYY, CDR2 QGS. This CDR3 is built from 25 residues. V gave up 0 bases and J gave up 2 bases; unmatched junction bases: 27. This chain's CDR3 is CALGELWSSYVGRAYWGIRTDKLIF. The CDR3 nucleotides are TGTGCTCTTGGGGAACTTTGGTCTTCCTACGTAGGGCGGGCGTACTGGGGGATACGGACCGATAAACTCATCTTT.

Notes on this clone: A read error likely explains why the TCRdb protein, taken from a much larger clone, differs from this DNA's translation at residue 5; the protein shown is translated from the DNA. The V call is TRDV1, the J call TRDJ1; 10 positions agree with TRDD3. Matching the DNA to germline supplied the J gene, which TCRdb does not give. V shed 4 bases and J 0 bases; nucleotides not matched to a gene: 17. The CDR3 runs 20 residues. Germline CDR1 and CDR2: TSWWSYY and QGS. In nucleotides, the CDR3 is TGTGCTCTTGGGGGCCAGTTTCCTGCGTGGGGGATACATTACACCGATAAACTCATCTTT. It is translated as CALGGQFPAWGIHYTDKLIF.

By sample fraction, this clone is medium-sized. CDR3 sequence reads: CACDTGTGGYETDKLIF. The CDR3 nucleotides read TGTGCCTGTGACACCGGAACTGGGGGATACGAGACCGATAAACTCATCTTT. This rearrangement joins TRDV2 to TRDJ1; 13 nucleotides line up with TRDD3. Unmatched junction bases numbered 5, after V lost 0 bases and J lost 2 bases. The CDR3 has 17 amino acids. The germline V gene encodes CDR1 GEAIGNYY and CDR2 EKD.

This clone was seen a handful of times. For this DNA, TCRdb reports the protein of a much larger clone, which diverges at residue 13, most likely from a read error; the protein presented here is translated directly from the DNA. The chain recombines TRDV1 with TRDJ1; TRDD3 agrees at 8 bases. The germline V gene encodes CDR1 TSWWSYY and CDR2 QGS. The CDR3 extends over 16 amino acids. CDR3 region: CALGEQALLGADTLIF. CDR3 in DNA: TGTGCTCTTGGGGAACAGGCGTTACTGGGGGCCGATACACTCATCTTT.

Only a few counts were recorded for this clone. A far more abundant clone sits one base away, making this likely a read error. Other DNA sequences in the same sample also yield this CDR3. The chain combines TRDV2 with TRDJ1; D may be TRDD3 (10 bases). Germline CDR1 and CDR2: GEAIGNYY and EKD. This CDR3 spans 20 amino acids. The CDR3 region has the DNA TGTGCTTGTGACACCCTTCCTACGGGGGATACGCGCCTTGAGACCGATAAACTCATCTTT. Its protein product is CACDTLPTGDTRLETDKLIF.

This clone was observed a few times. This chain joins TRDV1 and TRDJ2, with 11 bases aligning to TRDD3. TCRdb records no J gene; here it was assigned by comparing the DNA to germline. From germline, CDR1 is TSWWSYY and CDR2 QGS. CDR3 length: 13 amino acids. The CDR3 sequence is CSGGYGLTAQLFF. DNA of the CDR3: TGTAGTGGGGGATACGGCTTGACAGCACAACTCTTCTTT.

Points on this clone: TCRdb lists the protein of a much larger clone for this DNA, which differs at residue 15, so this is likely a read error; the protein given here is translated from the DNA itself. The chain has TRDV2 and TRDJ3, with TRDD3 matching over 10 bases. TCRdb does not report a J gene; here it was assigned by matching the DNA to germline references. CDR3 size: 21 residues. Germline V gives CDR1 GEAIGNYY, CDR2 EKD. The CDR3 protein is CACDTEKPGDTISWGTRQMFF. Written as DNA, the CDR3 is TGTGCCTGTGACACAGAGAAACCGGGGGATACGATCTCCTGGGGCACCCGACAGATGTTTTTC.

Note on this clone: Translating this DNA gives a protein that differs at residue 4 from the TCRdb one, which belongs to a much larger clone; a read error is likely, and the protein shown is this translation. The rearrangement joins TRDV2 to TRDJ1; a possible D gene is TRDD3 (6 bases). The J gene, not given by TCRdb, was assigned here from a germline match of the nucleotide sequence. The CDR3 totals 14 residues. Germline lookup yields CDR1 GEAIGNYY and CDR2 EKD. CDR3 bases: TGTGCCTGTGGCACCAAGCGGGATAACGGTAAACTCATCTTT. Translated: CACGTKRDNGKLIF.

In its sample, this clone was seen many times. This specimen includes other DNA sequences encoding the same CDR3. CDR3 protein: CALGELSPEPGGYPRLEFSDKLIF. CDR3 bases: TGTGCTCTTGGGGAACTCTCTCCCGAGCCTGGGGGATATCCCCGACTGGAGTTTTCCGATAAACTCATCTTT. The V call is TRDV1, the J call TRDJ1; 10 positions agree with TRDD3. Per the germline V gene, CDR1 is TSWWSYY and CDR2 is QGS. The CDR3 totals 24 residues. J was trimmed by 3 bases and V by 0 bases; bases with no gene match: 28.